The source of this T cell receptor beta chain is a study of T-cell memory formation after mild COVID-19. Whole-study findings and limits: The authors did not confirm SARS-CoV-2 specificity of second-wave clones peaking day 37. From day 15 to 85, contracting clones were balanced between CD4 and CD8, whereas later expanders leaned toward CD4+.

TCRdb analysed the 5' RACE reads with MiXCR anew, one entry per CDR3 protein. In the table there are 150,000 to 200,000 distinct CDR3 sequences, 11% of which are singletons. This clonotype was seen only a few times. Its antigen remains unidentified. The V end lost 6 bases, the J end lost 9 bases, and 21 bases lay between the germline ends. The CDR3 contains 14 residues. Germline CDR1 is DFQATT and CDR2 is SNEGSKA (reference sequence). What was sequenced was PBMCs or a T cell subset sorted from them (not recorded which). This chain uses TRBV20-1 with TRBJ2-1, with D perhaps TRBD1 or TRBD2 (5 bases each). The source is a young man who had mild COVID-19 (a few samples of this study predate the infection). Cell type and time point are not known. Here the CDR3 reads CSAESGTIPGEQFF. The CDR3 DNA follows: TGCAGTGCGGAATCCGGGACCATACCTGGTGAGCAGTTCTTC.